Each of the 20 T cell receptor beta chains below was sequenced from the same sample in a study of T cells after posttransplantation cyclophosphamide. Profiled with immunoSEQ multiplex PCR; TCRdb holds only in-frame clones, not every one. The sample holds about 14,000 clones, around 82% seen once. Control samples came 1 year after myeloablative marrow transplants with methotrexate plus calcineurin inhibitor. Sequenced material: PBMCs, taken roughly 57 weeks after allogeneic stem cell transplant with calcineurin inhibitor and methotrexate. The receptors here all came from a male patient in his late teens or twenties who received an allogeneic stem cell transplant from a related donor, was CMV-positive, and had no GVHD. The T cells may come from the graft donor.

The rearrangement links TRBV15 to TRBJ2-5, with 8 bases lining up with TRBD2. CDR3 length: 14 residues. Germline V lookup: CDR1 LNHNV, CDR2 YYDKDF (reference sequence). The V and J ends lost 4 bases and 1 base, in that order; junction bases with no gene match: 2. CDR3 amino acids: CATSNSGTQETQYF. DNA for the CDR3: TGTGCCACCAGCAATAGCGGGACCCAAGAGACCCAGTACTTC.

CDR3 bases: TGTGCCAGCAGTTCCCACGGACAGGGGACGGTGAACACTGAAGCTTTCTTT. Its translation is CASSSHGQGTVNTEAFF. This chain joins TRBV27 and TRBJ1-1, with 9 bases identical to TRBD1. The CDR3 length is 17 residues. Looked up from germline, CDR1 is MNHEY and CDR2 is SMNVEV (reference sequence). V lost 4 bases, J lost 0 bases, and 9 bases stayed unmatched.

The chain uses TRBV13 and TRBJ1-2; D might be TRBD1 (5 bases). V lost 5 bases, J lost 8 bases, and 21 bases lay in between. CDR1 PRHDT and CDR2 FYEKMQ come from the germline V gene (reference sequence). The CDR3 has 15 amino acids. CDR3 sequence reads: CASSQQENSRYGYTF. The CDR3 DNA reads TGTGCCAGCAGCCAACAGGAGAATAGTCGTTACGGCTACACCTTC.

The chain employs TRBV10-2 and TRBJ2-2, with 9 bases that match TRBD2. The V gene's germline CDR1 is WSHSY and CDR2 SAAADI. Trimming cost V 6 bases and J 4 bases; bases outside gene matches: 9. The CDR3 consists of 16 residues. The DNA for the CDR3 is TGCGCCAGCAGAAATAGCGGGGGAGGTTCCACCGGGGAGCTGTTTTTT. Amino acid sequence: CASRNSGGGSTGELFF.

The chain uses TRBV10-1 and TRBJ2-1; 10 positions agree with TRBD1. Per germline, CDR1 WNHNN and CDR2 SYGVQD (reference sequence). Losses at the gene ends were 0 bases for V and 9 bases for J; bases not matched to a gene: 11. This CDR3 is built from 17 residues. CDR3: CASSESLVVTGGSEQFF. The CDR3 nucleotides read TGCGCCAGCAGTGAGTCTCTTGTGGTGACAGGGGGCAGTGAGCAGTTCTTC.

V gene TRBV28 combines with J gene TRBJ1-6; unclear D gene. Germline V gene data show CDR1 as MDHEN and CDR2 as SYDVKM. This CDR3 spans 14 amino acids. V was pared by 2 bases and J by 8 bases, with 10 bases between. This chain's CDR3 is CASSLGFRDSPLHF. As DNA, the CDR3 is TGTGCCAGCAGTTTAGGATTTCGGGATTCACCCCTCCACTTT.

This clone has a single count. The rearrangement uses TRBV5-6 and TRBJ2-6, with D possibly TRBD1 on 5 matching bases. This CDR3 region has 15 residues. Germline CDR1 and CDR2: SGHDT and YYEEEE. Trimming removed 1 base from V and 2 bases from J, with 7 bases in between. This CDR3 reads CASSLSGTGANVLTF. Written as DNA, the CDR3 is TGTGCCAGCAGCTTGTCAGGGACTGGGGCCAACGTCCTGACTTTC.

In regard to this clone: A read error may produce the germline difference seen at one junction end. The J gene is TRBJ2-1, the V gene TRBV2; a weak D match, TRBD2 (6 bases). The V gene's germline CDR1 is SNHLY and CDR2 FYNNEI. The CDR3 sequence is 16 residues long. The CDR3 DNA follows: TGTGCCAGAGGAGGCCTAGCGTTCAGGTCCTACAGTGAGCAGTTCTTC. This gives the protein CARGGLAFRSYSEQFF.

The chain combines TRBV5-5 with TRBJ2-7; no firm D call. V was cut by 4 bases and J by 2 bases, with 13 bases left in between. CDR3 length: 14 amino acids. Germline CDR1 SGHKS, CDR2 YYEKEE (reference sequence). The chain's CDR3 is CASSPSINPYEQYF. The CDR3, as DNA: TGTGCCAGCAGCCCGTCTATTAATCCCTACGAGCAGTACTTC.

The V and J genes are TRBV14 and TRBJ2-1, with D perhaps matching TRBD2 (6 bases). Germline CDR1 reads SGHDN; CDR2 reads FVKESK. CDR3 length equals 15 residues. Trimming pared 6 bases from V and 7 bases from J, leaving 19 bases between. The CDR3 loop is CASSPSAGNRNEQFF. CDR3 sequence (DNA): TGTGCCAGCAGTCCAAGCGCGGGGAATAGGAATGAGCAGTTCTTC.

V usage is TRBV19 and J usage is TRBJ1-1; no clear D gene. V lost 11 bases, J lost 0 bases, and 10 bases lay in between. Germline assignment: CDR1 LNHDA and CDR2 SQIVND (reference sequence). The CDR3 covers 12 residues. CDR3 in DNA: TGTGCCGTATCACGGGTGAACACTGAAGCTTTCTTT. It encodes CAVSRVNTEAFF.

J is TRBJ2-5 and V is TRBV2; tentative D call: TRBD2 (5 bases). Germline V gene lookup returns CDR1 SNHLY and CDR2 FYNNEI. CDR3 length: 16 amino acids. V shed 6 bases and J shed 5 bases, with 22 bases lying between them. CDR3 residues: CASSKTQPGMGETQYF. The CDR3 DNA follows: TGTGCCAGCAGCAAGACCCAACCGGGGATGGGGGAGACCCAGTACTTC.

This clone was detected only once. V and J are TRBV4-1 and TRBJ2-7; D gene unclear. From germline, CDR1 is MGHRA and CDR2 YSYEKL. This CDR3 comprises 14 residues. V dropped 0 bases and J dropped 1 base, with 7 bases sitting between them. The CDR3 protein is CASSQDSGSYEQYF. In nucleotides, the CDR3 is TGCGCCAGCAGCCAAGATTCCGGGTCCTACGAGCAGTACTTC.

The chain links TRBV19 to TRBJ1-5, with TRBD1 identical over 9 bases. Germline V gene lookup returns CDR1 LNHDA and CDR2 SQIVND (reference sequence). J was trimmed by 9 bases and V by 4 bases; bases with no gene match: 10. CDR3 length: 15 amino acids. CDR3 nucleotide sequence: TGTGCCAGTAGTACCGGGACAGGGCTTTCTAGGCCCCAGCATTTT. Protein sequence: CASSTGTGLSRPQHF.

The chain is built from TRBV7-9 and TRBJ1-2; 8 bases fit TRBD1. The CDR3 extends over 15 amino acids. CDR1 and CDR2 (germline): SEHNR, FQNEAQ (reference sequence). V was pared by 1 base and J by 2 bases, with 3 bases of the junction left unmatched. CDR3 region: CASSLGGQGNYGYTF. The DNA of the CDR3 is TGTGCCAGCAGCTTAGGTGGACAGGGAAACTATGGCTACACCTTC.

The chain joins TRBV5-1 to TRBJ2-1, with 8 nucleotides matching TRBD2. The CDR3 has 16 amino acids. Germline CDR1 reads SGHRS; CDR2 reads YFSETQ. Trimming took 1 base from V and 0 from J; bases not matched to a gene: 3. CDR3 nucleotides: TGCGCCAGCAGCTTGCCTAGCGGGTACTCCTACAATGAGCAGTTCTTC. This encodes CASSLPSGYSYNEQFF.

The chain links TRBV28 to TRBJ2-5, with D perhaps TRBD2 (7 bases). The CDR3 is 13 residues long. Trimming removed 11 bases from V and 4 bases from J, with 17 bases in between. CDR1 MDHEN and CDR2 SYDVKM come from the germline V gene. The CDR3 sequence is CALQEGGTETQYF. CDR3 DNA: TGTGCCTTGCAGGAGGGGGGGACAGAGACCCAGTACTTC.

In DNA, the CDR3 is TGTGCCTGGACGGCAGGGACACAGGAGCAGTACTTC. Its protein product is CAWTAGTQEQYF. This chain links TRBV30 with TRBJ2-7; D perhaps matches TRBD1 (6 bases). Per germline, CDR1 GTSNPN and CDR2 SVGIG (reference sequence). Trimming removed 4 bases at V and 7 bases at J, with 14 bases between. This CDR3 comprises 12 residues.

V gene TRBV7-9 combines with J gene TRBJ1-2; D may be TRBD1 (6 bases). The CDR3 runs 15 residues. Germline loops: CDR1 SEHNR, CDR2 FQNEAQ (reference sequence). V was cut by 5 bases and J by 4 bases, with 17 bases left in between. CDR3 protein: CASSQQTGSPYGYTF. CDR3 in DNA: TGTGCCAGCAGCCAACAGACAGGCTCCCCCTATGGCTACACCTTC.

For this clone: The germline gene is not matched at one end of the junction; a read error may be the cause. The V and J genes are TRBV7-9 and TRBJ1-3; perhaps TRBD1 as D (5 bases). This CDR3 is built from 14 residues. Germline V CDR1 and CDR2: SEHNR, FQNEAQ (reference sequence). CDR3 sequence (DNA): TGTGCCAGCGGGGAGGGGAACTCTGGAAACGCCATATATTTT. Its translation: CASGEGNSGNAIYF.